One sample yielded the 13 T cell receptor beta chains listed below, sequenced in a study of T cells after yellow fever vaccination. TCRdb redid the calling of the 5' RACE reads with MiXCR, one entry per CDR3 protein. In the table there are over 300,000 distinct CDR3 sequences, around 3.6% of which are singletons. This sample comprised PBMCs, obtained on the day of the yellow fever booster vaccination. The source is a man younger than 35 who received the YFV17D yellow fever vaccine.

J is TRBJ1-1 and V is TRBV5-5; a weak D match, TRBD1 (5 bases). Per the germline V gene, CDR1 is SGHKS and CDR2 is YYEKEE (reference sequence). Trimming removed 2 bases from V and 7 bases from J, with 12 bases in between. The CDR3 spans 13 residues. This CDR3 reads CASSLGYGGEAFF. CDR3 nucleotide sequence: TGTGCCAGCAGCTTAGGGTACGGGGGTGAAGCTTTCTTT. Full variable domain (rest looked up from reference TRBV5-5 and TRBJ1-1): DAGVTQSPTHLIKTRGQQVTLRCSPISGHKSVSWYQQVLGQGPQFIFQYYEKEERGRGNFPDRFSARQFPNYSSELNVNALLLGDSALYLCASSLGYGGEAFFGQGTRLTVV.

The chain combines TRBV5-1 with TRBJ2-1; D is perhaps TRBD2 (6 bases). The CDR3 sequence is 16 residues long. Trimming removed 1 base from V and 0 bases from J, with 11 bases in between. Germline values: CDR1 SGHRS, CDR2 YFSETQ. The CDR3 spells CASSLFGGSSYNEQFF. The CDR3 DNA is TGCGCCAGCAGCTTGTTTGGGGGGAGCTCCTACAATGAGCAGTTCTTC.

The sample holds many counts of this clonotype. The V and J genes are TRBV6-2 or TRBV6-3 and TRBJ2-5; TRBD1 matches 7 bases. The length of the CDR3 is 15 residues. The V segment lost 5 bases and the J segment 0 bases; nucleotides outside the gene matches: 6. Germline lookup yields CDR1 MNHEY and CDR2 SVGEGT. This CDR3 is CASSTAGGYQETQYF. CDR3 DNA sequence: TGTGCCAGCAGTACTGCAGGGGGTTACCAAGAGACCCAGTACTTC.

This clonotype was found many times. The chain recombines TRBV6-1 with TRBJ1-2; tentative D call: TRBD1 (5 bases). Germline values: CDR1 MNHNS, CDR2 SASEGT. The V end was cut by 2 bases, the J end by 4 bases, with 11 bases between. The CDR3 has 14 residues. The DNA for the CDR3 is TGTGCCAGCAGTGAAACACCAGGGATCTATGGCTACACCTTC. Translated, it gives CASSETPGIYGYTF.

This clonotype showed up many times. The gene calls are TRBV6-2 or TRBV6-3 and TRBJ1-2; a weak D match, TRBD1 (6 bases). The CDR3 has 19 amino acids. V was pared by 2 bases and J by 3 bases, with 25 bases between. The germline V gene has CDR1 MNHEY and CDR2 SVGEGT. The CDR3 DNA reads TGTGCCAGCAGTTACGAAGTACTCTCTAACGACAGGCAGTACTATGGCTACACCTTC. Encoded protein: CASSYEVLSNDRQYYGYTF.

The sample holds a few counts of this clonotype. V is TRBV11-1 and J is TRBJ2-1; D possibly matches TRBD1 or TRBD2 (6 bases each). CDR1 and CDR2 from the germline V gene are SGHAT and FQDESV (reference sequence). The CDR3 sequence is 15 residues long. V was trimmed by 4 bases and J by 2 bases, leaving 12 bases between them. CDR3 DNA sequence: TGTGCCAGCAGCTATAGGGGGGTCCCCTACAATGAGCAGTTCTTC. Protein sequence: CASSYRGVPYNEQFF.

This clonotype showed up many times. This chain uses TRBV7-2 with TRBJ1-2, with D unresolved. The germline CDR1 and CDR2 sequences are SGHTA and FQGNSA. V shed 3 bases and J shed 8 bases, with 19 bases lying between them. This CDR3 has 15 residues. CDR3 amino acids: CASSFEPIDSLGYTF. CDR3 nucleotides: TGTGCCAGCAGCTTTGAACCCATTGACTCACTAGGCTACACCTTC. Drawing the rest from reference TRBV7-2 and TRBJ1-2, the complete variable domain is GAGVSQSPSNKVTEKGKDVELRCDPISGHTALYWYRQSLGQGLEFLIYFQGNSAPDKSGLPSDRFSAERTGGSVSTLTIQRTQQEDSAVYLCASSFEPIDSLGYTFGSGTRLTVV.

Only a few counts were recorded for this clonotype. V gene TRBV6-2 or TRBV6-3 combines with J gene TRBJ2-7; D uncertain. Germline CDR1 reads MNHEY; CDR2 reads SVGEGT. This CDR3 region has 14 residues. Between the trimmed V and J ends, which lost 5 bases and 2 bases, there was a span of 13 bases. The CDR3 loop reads CASSIRTDPYEQYF. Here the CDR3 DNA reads TGTGCCAGCAGTATACGGACGGACCCCTACGAGCAGTACTTC.

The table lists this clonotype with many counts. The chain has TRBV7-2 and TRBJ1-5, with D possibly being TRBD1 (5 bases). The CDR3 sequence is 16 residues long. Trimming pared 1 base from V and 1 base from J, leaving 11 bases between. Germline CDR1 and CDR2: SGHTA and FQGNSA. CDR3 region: CASSLGQGTSNQPQHF. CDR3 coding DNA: TGTGCCAGCAGCTTAGGGCAGGGTACCAGCAATCAGCCCCAGCATTTT.

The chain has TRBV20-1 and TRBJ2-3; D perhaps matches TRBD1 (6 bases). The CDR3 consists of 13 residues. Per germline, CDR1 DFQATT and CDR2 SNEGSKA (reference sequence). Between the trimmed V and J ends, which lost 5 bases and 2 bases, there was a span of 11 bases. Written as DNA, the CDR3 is TGCAGTGCTTTTCAGGGGTTCACAGATACGCAGTATTTT. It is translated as CSAFQGFTDTQYF.

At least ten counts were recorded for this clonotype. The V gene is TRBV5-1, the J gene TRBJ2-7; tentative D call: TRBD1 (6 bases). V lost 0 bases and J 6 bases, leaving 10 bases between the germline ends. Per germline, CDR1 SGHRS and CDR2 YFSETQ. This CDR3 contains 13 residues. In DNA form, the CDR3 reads TGCGCCAGCAGCTTGGGCCAGGGGTTCGAGCAGTACTTC. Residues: CASSLGQGFEQYF. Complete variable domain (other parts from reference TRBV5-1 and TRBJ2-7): KAGVTQTPRYLIKTRGQQVTLSCSPISGHRSVSWYQQTPGQGLQFLFEYFSETQRNKGNFPGRFSGRQFSNSRSEMNVSTLELGDSALYLCASSLGQGFEQYFGPGTRLTVT.

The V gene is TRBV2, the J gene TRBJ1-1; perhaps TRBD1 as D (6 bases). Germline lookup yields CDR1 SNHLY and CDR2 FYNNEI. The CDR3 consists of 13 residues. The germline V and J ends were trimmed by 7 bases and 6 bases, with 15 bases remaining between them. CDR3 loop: CASTLGEGAEAFF. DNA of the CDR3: TGTGCCAGCACCCTCGGGGAGGGGGCTGAAGCTTTCTTT.

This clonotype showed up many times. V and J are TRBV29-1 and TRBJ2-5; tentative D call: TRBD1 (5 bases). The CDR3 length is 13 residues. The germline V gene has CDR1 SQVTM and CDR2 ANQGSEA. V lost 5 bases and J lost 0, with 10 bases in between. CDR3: CSVTRQNQETQYF. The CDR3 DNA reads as TGCAGCGTTACAAGACAGAACCAAGAGACCCAGTACTTC.